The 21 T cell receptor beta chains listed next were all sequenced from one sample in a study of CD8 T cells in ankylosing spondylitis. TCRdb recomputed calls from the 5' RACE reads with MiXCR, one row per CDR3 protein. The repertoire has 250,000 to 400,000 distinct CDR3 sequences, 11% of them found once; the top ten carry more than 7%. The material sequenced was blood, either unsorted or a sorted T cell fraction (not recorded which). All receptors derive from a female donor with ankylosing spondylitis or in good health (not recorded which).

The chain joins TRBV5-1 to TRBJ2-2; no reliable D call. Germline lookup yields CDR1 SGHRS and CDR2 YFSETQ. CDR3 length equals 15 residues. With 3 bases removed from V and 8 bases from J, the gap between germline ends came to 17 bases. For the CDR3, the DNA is TGCGCCAGCAGCTCTGAGGCTGCACGGTCAGGGGAGCTGTTTTTT. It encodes CASSSEAARSGELFF.

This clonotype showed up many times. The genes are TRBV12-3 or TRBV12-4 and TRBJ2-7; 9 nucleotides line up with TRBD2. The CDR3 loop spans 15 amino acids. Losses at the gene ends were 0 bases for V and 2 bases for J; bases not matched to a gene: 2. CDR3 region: CASSLATSGAYEQYF. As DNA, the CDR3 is TGTGCCAGCAGTTTAGCGACTAGCGGAGCCTACGAGCAGTACTTC.

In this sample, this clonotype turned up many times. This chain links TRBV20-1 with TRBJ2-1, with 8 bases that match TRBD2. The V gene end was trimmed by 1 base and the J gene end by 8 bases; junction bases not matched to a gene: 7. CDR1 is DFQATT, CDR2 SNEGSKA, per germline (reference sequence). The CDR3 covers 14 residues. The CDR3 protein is CSARGERESDEQFF. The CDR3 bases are TGCAGTGCTAGAGGGGAGCGGGAGAGCGATGAGCAGTTCTTC.

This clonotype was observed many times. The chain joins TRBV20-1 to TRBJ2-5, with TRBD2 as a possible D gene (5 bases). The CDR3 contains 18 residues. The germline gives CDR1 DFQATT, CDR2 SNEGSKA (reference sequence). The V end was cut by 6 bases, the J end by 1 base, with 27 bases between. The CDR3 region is CSARIIGRETALQETQYF. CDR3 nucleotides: TGCAGTGCCAGGATAATTGGACGGGAAACAGCCCTCCAAGAGACCCAGTACTTC.

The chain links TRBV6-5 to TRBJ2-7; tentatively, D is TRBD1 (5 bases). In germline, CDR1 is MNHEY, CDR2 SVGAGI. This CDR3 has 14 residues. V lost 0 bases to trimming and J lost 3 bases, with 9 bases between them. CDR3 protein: CASSYSKGIYEQYF. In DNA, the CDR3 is TGTGCCAGCAGTTACTCGAAGGGGATCTACGAGCAGTACTTC.

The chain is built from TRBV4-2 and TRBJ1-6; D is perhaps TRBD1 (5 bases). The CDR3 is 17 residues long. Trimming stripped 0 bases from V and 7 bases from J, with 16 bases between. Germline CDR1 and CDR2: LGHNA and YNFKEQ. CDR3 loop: CASSQDRGRVVNSPLHF. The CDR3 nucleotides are TGTGCCAGCAGCCAAGATCGTGGCAGGGTGGTAAATTCACCCCTCCACTTT.

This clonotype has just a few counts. This CDR3 reads CASSRSVGETQYF. The CDR3, as DNA: TGTGCCAGCAGTCGCTCGGTAGGGGAGACCCAGTACTTC. The chain uses TRBV3-1 and TRBJ2-5; D is uncertain. Trimming shortened V by 6 bases and J by 5 bases, and 13 bases separated the two germline ends. The CDR3 sequence is 13 residues long. Germline V lookup: CDR1 LGHDT, CDR2 YNNKEL (reference sequence).

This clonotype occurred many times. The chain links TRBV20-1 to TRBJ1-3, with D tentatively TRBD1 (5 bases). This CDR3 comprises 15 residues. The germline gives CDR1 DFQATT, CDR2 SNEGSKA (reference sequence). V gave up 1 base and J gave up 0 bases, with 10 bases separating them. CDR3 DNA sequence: TGCAGTGCTAGAGGCGAGGGGTTCTCTGGAAACACCATATATTTT. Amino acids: CSARGEGFSGNTIYF.

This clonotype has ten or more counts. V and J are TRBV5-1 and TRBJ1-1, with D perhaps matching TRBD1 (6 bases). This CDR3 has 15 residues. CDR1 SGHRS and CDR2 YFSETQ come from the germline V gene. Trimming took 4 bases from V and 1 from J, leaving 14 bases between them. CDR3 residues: CASSRVGRGNTEAFF. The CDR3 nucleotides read TGCGCCAGCAGCCGGGTGGGCAGGGGGAACACTGAAGCTTTCTTT.

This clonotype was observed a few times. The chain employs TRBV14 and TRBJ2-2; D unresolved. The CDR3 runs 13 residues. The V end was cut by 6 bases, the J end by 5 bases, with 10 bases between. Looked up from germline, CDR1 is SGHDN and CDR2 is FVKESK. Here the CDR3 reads CASSRHETGELFF. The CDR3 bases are TGTGCCAGCAGTCGACATGAAACCGGGGAGCTGTTTTTT.

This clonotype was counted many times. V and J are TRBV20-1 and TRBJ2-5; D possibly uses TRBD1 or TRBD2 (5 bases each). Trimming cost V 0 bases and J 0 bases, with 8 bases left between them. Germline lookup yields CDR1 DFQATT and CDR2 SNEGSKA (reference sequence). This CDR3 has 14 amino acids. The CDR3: CSARDEGYQETQYF. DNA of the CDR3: TGCAGTGCTAGAGATGAGGGGTACCAAGAGACCCAGTACTTC.

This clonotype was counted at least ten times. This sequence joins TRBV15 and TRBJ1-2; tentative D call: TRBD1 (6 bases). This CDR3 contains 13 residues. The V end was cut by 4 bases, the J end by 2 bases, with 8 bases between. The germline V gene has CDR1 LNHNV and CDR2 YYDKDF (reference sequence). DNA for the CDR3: TGTGCCACCAGCATAGGGGGGAACTATGGCTACACCTTC. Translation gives CATSIGGNYGYTF.

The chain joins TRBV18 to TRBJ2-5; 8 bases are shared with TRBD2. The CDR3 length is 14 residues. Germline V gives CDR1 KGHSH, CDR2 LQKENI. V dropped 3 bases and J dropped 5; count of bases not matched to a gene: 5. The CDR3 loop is CASSPSGGSETQYF. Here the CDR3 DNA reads TGTGCCAGCTCACCCTCGGGGGGGAGTGAGACCCAGTACTTC.

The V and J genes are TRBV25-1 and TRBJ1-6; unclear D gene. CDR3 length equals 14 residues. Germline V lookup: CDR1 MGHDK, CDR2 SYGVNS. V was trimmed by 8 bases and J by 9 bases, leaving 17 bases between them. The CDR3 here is CASRVTQIGSPLHF. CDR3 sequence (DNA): TGTGCCAGCCGGGTCACCCAAATCGGTTCACCCCTCCACTTT. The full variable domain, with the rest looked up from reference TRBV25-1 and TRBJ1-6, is EADIYQTPRYLVIGTGKKITLECSQTMGHDKMYWYQQDPGMELHLIHYSYGVNSTEKGDLSSESTVSRIRTEHFPLTLESARPSHTSQYLCASRVTQIGSPLHFGNGTRLTVT.

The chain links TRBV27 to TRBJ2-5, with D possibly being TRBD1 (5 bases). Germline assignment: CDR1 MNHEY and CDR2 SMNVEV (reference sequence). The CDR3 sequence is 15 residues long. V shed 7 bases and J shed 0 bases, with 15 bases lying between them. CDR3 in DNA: TGTGCCAGCAAAGAACTGGGGCGGTACCAAGAGACCCAGTACTTC. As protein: CASKELGRYQETQYF.

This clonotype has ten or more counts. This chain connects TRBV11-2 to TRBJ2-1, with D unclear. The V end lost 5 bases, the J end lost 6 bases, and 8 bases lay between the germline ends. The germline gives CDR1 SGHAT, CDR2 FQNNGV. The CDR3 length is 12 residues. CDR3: CASSVTRNEQFF. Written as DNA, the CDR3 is TGTGCCAGCAGCGTAACGCGCAATGAGCAGTTCTTC. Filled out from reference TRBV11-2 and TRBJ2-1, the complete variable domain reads EAGVAQSPRYKIIEKRQSVAFWCNPISGHATLYWYQQILGQGPKLLIQFQNNGVVDDSQLPKDRFSAERLKGVDSTLKIQPAKLEDSAVYLCASSVTRNEQFFGPGTRLTVL.

In DNA, the CDR3 is TGTGCCAGCAGTTTTGGGACAGGGAGTTGGGCCCTGGGGAATGAGCAGTTCTTC. This gives the protein CASSFGTGSWALGNEQFF. The chain combines TRBV27 with TRBJ2-1, with TRBD1 matching 9 bases. The length of the CDR3 is 18 residues. CDR1 is MNHEY, CDR2 SMNVEV, per germline (reference sequence). With V trimmed by 3 bases and J by 7 bases, 16 bases remained unmatched.

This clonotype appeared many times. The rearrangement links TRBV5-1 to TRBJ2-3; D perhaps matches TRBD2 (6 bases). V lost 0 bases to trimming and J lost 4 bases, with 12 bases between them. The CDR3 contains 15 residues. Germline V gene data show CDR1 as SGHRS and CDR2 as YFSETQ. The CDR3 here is CASSLGLVGPDTQYF. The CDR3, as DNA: TGCGCCAGCAGCTTGGGACTAGTGGGCCCAGATACGCAGTATTTT. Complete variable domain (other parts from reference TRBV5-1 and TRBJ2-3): KAGVTQTPRYLIKTRGQQVTLSCSPISGHRSVSWYQQTPGQGLQFLFEYFSETQRNKGNFPGRFSGRQFSNSRSEMNVSTLELGDSALYLCASSLGLVGPDTQYFGPGTRLTVL.

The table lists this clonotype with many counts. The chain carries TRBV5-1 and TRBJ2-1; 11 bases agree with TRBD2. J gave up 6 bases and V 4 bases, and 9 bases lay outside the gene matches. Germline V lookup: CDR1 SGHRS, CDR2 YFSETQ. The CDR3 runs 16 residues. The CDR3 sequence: CASSRNSGGAVNEQFF. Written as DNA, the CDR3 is TGCGCCAGCAGCCGAAATAGCGGGGGGGCAGTCAATGAGCAGTTCTTC.

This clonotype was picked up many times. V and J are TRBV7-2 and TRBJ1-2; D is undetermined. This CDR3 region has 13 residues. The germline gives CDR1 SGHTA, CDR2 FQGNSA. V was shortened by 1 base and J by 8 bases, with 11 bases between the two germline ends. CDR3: CASSLEYARGYTF. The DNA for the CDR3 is TGTGCCAGCAGCTTAGAGTACGCCAGAGGCTACACCTTC.

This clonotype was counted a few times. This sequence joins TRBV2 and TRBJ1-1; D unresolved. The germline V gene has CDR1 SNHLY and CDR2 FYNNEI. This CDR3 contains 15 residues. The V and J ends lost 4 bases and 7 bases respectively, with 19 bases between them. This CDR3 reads CASSVYGRSLGEAFF. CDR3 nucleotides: TGTGCCAGCAGTGTTTATGGCCGCTCGCTCGGTGAAGCTTTCTTT.